This TCR beta chain appears in the sequencing data of a study of cytomegalovirus exposure and HLA in healthy donors. Study-level findings and limits: First-cohort TCR clusters were later found to tend to co-occur in the roughly 110 validation repertoires.

Assay used: immunoSEQ multiplex PCR; TCRdb lists only in-frame clones, some missing. The sample records 45,000 to 65,000 clones, around nine tenths being singletons. As regards this clone: Its antigen remains unknown.

Trimming pared 7 bases from V and 6 bases from J, leaving 10 bases between. The CDR3 length is 13 residues. CDR1 is LNHDA, CDR2 SQIVND, per germline (reference sequence). The chain is built from TRBV19 and TRBJ1-6, with a weak D call TRBD1 (6 bases). This receptor was taken from a woman younger than 35 in good health and CMV-seropositive. Sequenced sample: PBMCs. The CDR3 nucleotides are TGTGCCAGTAAACAGGGTATTAATTCACCCCTCCACTTT. Residues: CASKQGINSPLHF.